This is a list of T cell receptor beta chains from one sample in a study of tumor-infiltrating lymphocytes in primary liver carcinoma. TCRdb recomputed calls from the multiplex PCR reads with MiXCR, one row per CDR3 protein. The top ten hold roughly 6.4% of the sample, which has 190,000 or so distinct CDR3 sequences, roughly two thirds seen once. Sequencing was performed on peripheral blood. These receptors all stem from a woman between 55 and 75 years old with primary liver carcinoma and hepatitis B virus infection. Each CDR3 is given with its conserved first and last residue. The D gene is left open where the match is weak. Expanded clones get a size class; other rows say once, few or many, or leave the size out.

clone size: many; J gene: TRBJ1-5; V gene: TRBV5-5; D gene: TRBD1; CDR3 DNA: TGTGCCAGCAGACGAGGACAGGGAGCAAATCAGCCCCAGCATTTT; CDR3 protein: CASRRGQGANQPQHF
clone size: once; J gene: TRBJ1-1; V gene: TRBV11-2; D gene: .; CDR3 DNA: TGTACCAGCAGCTTAGACATTAACACTGAAGCTTTCTTT; CDR3 protein: CTSSLDINTEAFF
clone size: many; J gene: TRBJ2-2; V gene: TRBV5-4; D gene: TRBD1; CDR3 DNA: TGTGCCAGCAGCCAAAAACAGGGGTTAAACTACACCGGGGAGCTGTTTTTT; CDR3 protein: CASSQKQGLNYTGELFF
clone size: .; J gene: TRBJ2-7; V gene: TRBV11-2; D gene: TRBD2; CDR3 DNA: TGTGCCAGCAGCCGGACTAGCGGGAGTCTCTACGGGCAGTGCTTC; CDR3 protein: CASSRTSGSLYGQCF
clone size: .; J gene: TRBJ1-1; V gene: TRBV11-2; D gene: .; CDR3 DNA: TGTACCGGCAGCTTCGGAAGATTGCAAAAAGCTTTCTTT; CDR3 protein: CTGSFGRLQKAFF
clone size: many; J gene: TRBJ2-1; V gene: TRBV29-1; D gene: .; CDR3 DNA: TGCAGCGTTGATCTGTGGGACTCCAATGAGCAGTTCTTC; CDR3 protein: CSVDLWDSNEQFF
clone size: .; J gene: TRBJ2-7; V gene: TRBV28; D gene: TRBD1; CDR3 DNA: TGTGACAGCACCAAACAGGGGAGAGGGTACGAGCAGTACTTC; CDR3 protein: CDSTKQGRGYEQYF
clone size: many; J gene: TRBJ1-1; V gene: TRBV6-5; D gene: TRBD1; CDR3 DNA: TGTGCCAGCAGTGGGACAGGGGGCGCGGACACTGAAGCTTTCTTT; CDR3 protein: CASSGTGGADTEAFF
clone size: .; J gene: TRBJ2-1; V gene: TRBV10-3; D gene: .; CDR3 DNA: TGTGCCATCAGGGTCGGGGGAAGGGAGCAGTTCTTC; CDR3 protein: CAIRVGGREQFF
clone size: .; J gene: TRBJ2-7; V gene: TRBV28; D gene: .; CDR3 DNA: TGTGCCAGCAGTTTGTATCAGGGGAATCGCGAGCAGTACTTC; CDR3 protein: CASSLYQGNREQYF
clone size: many; J gene: TRBJ2-5; V gene: TRBV12-3/TRBV12-4; D gene: .; CDR3 DNA: TGTGCCAGCAGCCCGGGACGGTTACAAGAGACCCAGTACTTC; CDR3 protein: CASSPGRLQETQYF
clone size: .; J gene: TRBJ1-3; V gene: TRBV6-5; D gene: .; CDR3 DNA: TGTGCCAGCAGCCGAGTACAACGCTCTGGAAACACCATATATTTT; CDR3 protein: CASSRVQRSGNTIYF
clone size: few; J gene: TRBJ1-2; V gene: TRBV5-1; D gene: .; CDR3 DNA: TGCGCCAGCAGCTTGGGAGGAGAAAACTATGGCTACACCTTC; CDR3 protein: CASSLGGENYGYTF
clone size: few; J gene: TRBJ2-7; V gene: TRBV28; D gene: .; CDR3 DNA: TGTGCCAGTAGTTTGGGGTCGGGGCCAACCTACGAGCAGTACTTC; CDR3 protein: CASSLGSGPTYEQYF
clone size: .; J gene: TRBJ2-2; V gene: TRBV11-2; D gene: .; CDR3 DNA: TGTGCCAGCTGCTTAGTTCTGTCCGGGGAACTGTTTTTT; CDR3 protein: CASCLVLSGELFF
clone size: .; J gene: TRBJ2-2; V gene: TRBV18; D gene: .; CDR3 DNA: TGTGCCAGCTCACTCGTCGCCACGAACACCGGGGAGCTGTTTTTT; CDR3 protein: CASSLVATNTGELFF
clone size: .; J gene: TRBJ1-1; V gene: TRBV6-2/TRBV6-3; D gene: TRBD1; CDR3 DNA: TGTGCCAGCAGTTACTCCGCAGGGGGCTGCACTGAAGCTATCTTT; CDR3 protein: CASSYSAGGCTEAIF
clone size: .; J gene: TRBJ2-2; V gene: TRBV29-1; D gene: TRBD2; CDR3 DNA: TGCGGCGTTGCCAGGGGACTAGCGGGAACCGGGGAGCTGTCTTTT; CDR3 protein: CGVARGLAGTGELSF
clone size: many; J gene: TRBJ2-7; V gene: TRBV11-2; D gene: TRBD2; CDR3 DNA: TGTGCCAGCAGCCGGACTAGCGGGATCTACGAGCAGTACTTC; CDR3 protein: CASSRTSGIYEQYF
clone size: .; J gene: TRBJ1-2; V gene: TRBV6-5; D gene: .; CDR3 DNA: TGTGCCAGCTGCTACTCGATTACAGGTGGTCGTGGCTACACCTTC; CDR3 protein: CASCYSITGGRGYTF
clone size: once; J gene: TRBJ2-6; V gene: TRBV7-8; D gene: TRBD1; CDR3 DNA: TGTGCCAGCAGCATGGGCACACCAAGACAGGGGGCCAACGTCCAGACTTTC; CDR3 protein: CASSMGTPRQGANVQTF
clone size: .; J gene: TRBJ1-1; V gene: TRBV6-5; D gene: TRBD1; CDR3 DNA: TGTGTCAGCCGTTTATATGCAGGGGGAATGAACACTGAAGCTTTCTTT; CDR3 protein: CVSRLYAGGMNTEAFF
clone size: .; J gene: TRBJ2-3; V gene: TRBV4-2; D gene: .; CDR3 DNA: TGTGCCAGCAGCCAAGATCGGTGCGGCTCCACCCGCAGAGATACGCAGTATTTT; CDR3 protein: CASSQDRCGSTRRDTQYF
clone size: .; J gene: TRBJ1-1; V gene: TRBV6-6; D gene: TRBD1; CDR3 DNA: TGTGCCAGCAGTTACACCGGGACAGGGAACACTGAAGCTTTCTTT; CDR3 protein: CASSYTGTGNTEAFF
clone size: .; J gene: TRBJ2-1; V gene: TRBV28; D gene: TRBD2; CDR3 DNA: TGTGCCAGCAGTTTTTCGGGCGGGAGCTCCTACAATGAGCAGTTCTTC; CDR3 protein: CASSFSGGSSYNEQFF
clone size: .; J gene: TRBJ1-2; V gene: TRBV6-1; D gene: .; CDR3 DNA: TGCGCCAGCATCCTAGGACGACGGGAATTTAACCATGGCTACACCTTC; CDR3 protein: CASILGRREFNHGYTF
clone size: many; J gene: TRBJ1-1; V gene: TRBV4-2; D gene: .; CDR3 DNA: TGTGCCAGCAGCCACCTCCAGGGGAAAGCTGAAGCTTTCTTT; CDR3 protein: CASSHLQGKAEAFF
clone size: .; J gene: TRBJ2-3; V gene: TRBV12-3/TRBV12-4; D gene: .; CDR3 DNA: TGTGCCAGCAGAGGACAGTATAATCAGCCCCAGTATTTT; CDR3 protein: CASRGQYNQPQYF
clone size: .; J gene: TRBJ1-2; V gene: TRBV12-3/TRBV12-4; D gene: .; CDR3 DNA: TGTGCCAGTAATACCCAGGGCAGGGCCGTCTATGGCTACACCTTC; CDR3 protein: CASNTQGRAVYGYTF
clone size: many; J gene: TRBJ2-3; V gene: TRBV29-1; D gene: .; CDR3 DNA: TGCAGCGCCGCGGGTCGCGGGCAATTCACAGATACGCAGTATTTT; CDR3 protein: CSAAGRGQFTDTQYF
clone size: .; J gene: TRBJ2-7; V gene: TRBV5-1; D gene: .; CDR3 DNA: TGCGCCAGCAGCTTGGTTGTGGTGGGGTACGAGCAGCACTTC; CDR3 protein: CASSLVVVGYEQHF
clone size: .; J gene: TRBJ2-5; V gene: TRBV5-5; D gene: .; CDR3 DNA: TGTGCCAGCAGGGATCTGACAGGCACAGGAGAGACCCAGTACTTC; CDR3 protein: CASRDLTGTGETQYF
clone size: .; J gene: TRBJ2-1; V gene: TRBV11-3; D gene: .; CDR3 DNA: TGTGCCAGCAACTTAGAGGGCGGGACCTGCTACAATGAGCAGTTCTTC; CDR3 protein: CASNLEGGTCYNEQFF
clone size: once; J gene: TRBJ2-7; V gene: TRBV5-4; D gene: TRBD2; CDR3 DNA: TGTGCGAGCAGCATGGGACTAGCGGAATACGAGCAGCACTTC; CDR3 protein: CASSMGLAEYEQHF
clone size: .; J gene: TRBJ2-5; V gene: TRBV5-1; D gene: TRBD2; CDR3 DNA: TGCGCCAGCGGCAGAGCGGGAGATGAGACCCAGTACTTC; CDR3 protein: CASGRAGDETQYF
clone size: few; J gene: TRBJ2-3; V gene: TRBV28; D gene: TRBD2; CDR3 DNA: TGTGCCAGCAGTCTCGGGACTAGCAGAGATACGCAGTATTTT; CDR3 protein: CASSLGTSRDTQYF
clone size: .; J gene: TRBJ2-1; V gene: TRBV5-4; D gene: TRBD2; CDR3 DNA: TGTGCCAGCAGCTCCGGACTAGCGGGAGACAACTACAATGAGCAGTTCTTC; CDR3 protein: CASSSGLAGDNYNEQFF
clone size: .; J gene: TRBJ2-7; V gene: TRBV12-3/TRBV12-4; D gene: TRBD2; CDR3 DNA: TGTGCTAGCAGTTTAGGAGTCGGGGGGGCCAACGAGCAGTACTTC; CDR3 protein: CASSLGVGGANEQYF
clone size: many; J gene: TRBJ2-1; V gene: TRBV6-5; D gene: TRBD2; CDR3 DNA: TGTGCCAGCAGTCCGGGACTAGCCTACAATGAGCAGTTCTTC; CDR3 protein: CASSPGLAYNEQFF
clone size: once; J gene: TRBJ1-5; V gene: TRBV5-4; D gene: TRBD1; CDR3 DNA: TGTGCCAGCTGCGAACAGGGGCAGGTCAATCAGCCCCAGCATTTT; CDR3 protein: CASCEQGQVNQPQHF
clone size: .; J gene: TRBJ1-6; V gene: TRBV4-2; D gene: .; CDR3 DNA: TGTGCCAGCAGCCAAGCCATGGATTCACCCCTCCACTTT; CDR3 protein: CASSQAMDSPLHF
clone size: .; J gene: TRBJ2-3; V gene: TRBV5-6; D gene: TRBD1; CDR3 DNA: TGTGCCAGCAGCCCCGACAGGGGGGGCACAGATACGCAGTATTTT; CDR3 protein: CASSPDRGGTDTQYF
clone size: few; J gene: TRBJ2-5; V gene: TRBV18; D gene: .; CDR3 DNA: TGTGCCAGCTCACCCAACCTACCGCCCGAGACCCAGTACTTC; CDR3 protein: CASSPNLPPETQYF
clone size: .; J gene: TRBJ2-3; V gene: TRBV7-9; D gene: .; CDR3 DNA: TGTGCCAGCAGCTTACAACAGCCCACAGATACGCAGTATTTT; CDR3 protein: CASSLQQPTDTQYF